This TCR beta chain came from a study of blood T cell repertoires in COVID-19. Background on the study: COVID-19 samples collected from the United States, Italy and Spain covered acute and convalescent phases.

In terms of age and location, participants ranged from roughly 18 to 95 years and lived in about two dozen US areas. During the 2 weeks before they entered the study, exposed participants had met someone with a PCR-confirmed or clinician-diagnosed COVID-19 case. The CDR3 is 15 amino acids. The germline gives CDR1 MDHEN, CDR2 SYDVKM. The V end was cut by 5 bases, the J end by 3 bases, with 15 bases between. This table comes from immunoSEQ multiplex PCR, and its TCRdb copy is limited to in-frame clones, with some not included. The table shows 250,000 or so clones, with around 84% occurring only once. The TCR comes from a woman aged 45-59 years who had been exposed to COVID-19. V usage is TRBV28 and J usage is TRBJ2-3, with D tentatively TRBD2 (7 bases). Sequenced material: PBMCs or T cells enriched from blood (not recorded which). The CDR3 DNA sequence: TGTGCCAGCAGTATAGGGGGGGCCGGAACAGATACGCAGTATTTT. This gives the protein CASSIGGAGTDTQYF.